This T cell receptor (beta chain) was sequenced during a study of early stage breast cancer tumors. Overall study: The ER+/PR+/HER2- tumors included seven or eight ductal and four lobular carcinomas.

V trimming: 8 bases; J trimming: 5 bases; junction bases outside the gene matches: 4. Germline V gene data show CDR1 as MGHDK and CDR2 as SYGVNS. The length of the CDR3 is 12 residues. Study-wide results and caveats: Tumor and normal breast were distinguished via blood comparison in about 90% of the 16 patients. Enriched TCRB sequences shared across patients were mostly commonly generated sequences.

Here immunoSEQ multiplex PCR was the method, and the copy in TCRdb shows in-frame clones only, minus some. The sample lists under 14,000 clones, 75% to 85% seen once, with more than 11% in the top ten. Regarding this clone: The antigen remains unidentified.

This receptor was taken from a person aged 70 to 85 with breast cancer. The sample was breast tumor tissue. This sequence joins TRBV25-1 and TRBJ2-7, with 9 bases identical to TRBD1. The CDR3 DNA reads TGTGCCAGCGGACAGGGGTGGCACGAGCAGTACTTC. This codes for CASGQGWHEQYF.